The entry below gives a single T cell receptor beta chain sequence along with its context. This sample is drawn from a study of blood T cell repertoires in COVID-19. Looking at the study overall: Acute and convalescent COVID-19 specimens originated in the United States, Italy and Spain.

V gave up 4 bases and J gave up 4 bases, with 10 bases separating them. Looked up from germline, CDR1 is LGHNA and CDR2 is YSLEER. The CDR3 has 13 residues. Profiled with immunoSEQ multiplex PCR; TCRdb holds only in-frame clones, not every one. This table has 160,000 or so clones, about four fifths appearing once. This TCR was sampled from a woman aged 70-85 years with acute or convalescent COVID-19. Source material: peripheral blood. The rearrangement uses TRBV4-3 and TRBJ1-1; tentative D call: TRBD1 (6 bases). The CDR3: CASSPGQTTEAFF. CDR3 sequence (DNA): TGCGCCAGCAGCCCGGGACAAACCACTGAAGCTTTCTTT.